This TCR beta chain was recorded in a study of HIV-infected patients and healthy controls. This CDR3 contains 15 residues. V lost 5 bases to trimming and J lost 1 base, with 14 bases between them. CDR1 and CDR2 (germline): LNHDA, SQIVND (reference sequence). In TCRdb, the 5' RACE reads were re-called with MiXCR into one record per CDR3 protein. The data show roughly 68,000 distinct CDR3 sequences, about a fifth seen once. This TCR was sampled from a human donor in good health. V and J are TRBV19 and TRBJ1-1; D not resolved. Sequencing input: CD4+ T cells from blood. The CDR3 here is CASSGLSSKNTEAFF. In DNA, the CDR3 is TGTGCCAGTAGTGGCCTAAGCTCTAAGAACACTGAAGCTTTCTTT.